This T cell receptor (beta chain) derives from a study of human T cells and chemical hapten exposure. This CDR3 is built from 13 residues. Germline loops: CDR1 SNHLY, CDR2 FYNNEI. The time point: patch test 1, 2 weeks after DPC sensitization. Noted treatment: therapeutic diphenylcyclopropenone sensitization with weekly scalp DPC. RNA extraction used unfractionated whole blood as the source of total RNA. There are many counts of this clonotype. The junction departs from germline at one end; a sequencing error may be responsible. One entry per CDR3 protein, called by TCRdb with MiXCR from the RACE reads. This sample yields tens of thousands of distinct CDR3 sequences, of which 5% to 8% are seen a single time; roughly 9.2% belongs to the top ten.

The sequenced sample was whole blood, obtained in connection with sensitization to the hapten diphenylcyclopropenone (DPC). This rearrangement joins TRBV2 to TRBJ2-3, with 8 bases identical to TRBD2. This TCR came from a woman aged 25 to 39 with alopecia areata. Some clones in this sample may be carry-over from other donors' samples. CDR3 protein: CAGRTSYADTQYF. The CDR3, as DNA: TGTGCCGGCAGGACTAGCTACGCAGATACGCAGTATTTT.